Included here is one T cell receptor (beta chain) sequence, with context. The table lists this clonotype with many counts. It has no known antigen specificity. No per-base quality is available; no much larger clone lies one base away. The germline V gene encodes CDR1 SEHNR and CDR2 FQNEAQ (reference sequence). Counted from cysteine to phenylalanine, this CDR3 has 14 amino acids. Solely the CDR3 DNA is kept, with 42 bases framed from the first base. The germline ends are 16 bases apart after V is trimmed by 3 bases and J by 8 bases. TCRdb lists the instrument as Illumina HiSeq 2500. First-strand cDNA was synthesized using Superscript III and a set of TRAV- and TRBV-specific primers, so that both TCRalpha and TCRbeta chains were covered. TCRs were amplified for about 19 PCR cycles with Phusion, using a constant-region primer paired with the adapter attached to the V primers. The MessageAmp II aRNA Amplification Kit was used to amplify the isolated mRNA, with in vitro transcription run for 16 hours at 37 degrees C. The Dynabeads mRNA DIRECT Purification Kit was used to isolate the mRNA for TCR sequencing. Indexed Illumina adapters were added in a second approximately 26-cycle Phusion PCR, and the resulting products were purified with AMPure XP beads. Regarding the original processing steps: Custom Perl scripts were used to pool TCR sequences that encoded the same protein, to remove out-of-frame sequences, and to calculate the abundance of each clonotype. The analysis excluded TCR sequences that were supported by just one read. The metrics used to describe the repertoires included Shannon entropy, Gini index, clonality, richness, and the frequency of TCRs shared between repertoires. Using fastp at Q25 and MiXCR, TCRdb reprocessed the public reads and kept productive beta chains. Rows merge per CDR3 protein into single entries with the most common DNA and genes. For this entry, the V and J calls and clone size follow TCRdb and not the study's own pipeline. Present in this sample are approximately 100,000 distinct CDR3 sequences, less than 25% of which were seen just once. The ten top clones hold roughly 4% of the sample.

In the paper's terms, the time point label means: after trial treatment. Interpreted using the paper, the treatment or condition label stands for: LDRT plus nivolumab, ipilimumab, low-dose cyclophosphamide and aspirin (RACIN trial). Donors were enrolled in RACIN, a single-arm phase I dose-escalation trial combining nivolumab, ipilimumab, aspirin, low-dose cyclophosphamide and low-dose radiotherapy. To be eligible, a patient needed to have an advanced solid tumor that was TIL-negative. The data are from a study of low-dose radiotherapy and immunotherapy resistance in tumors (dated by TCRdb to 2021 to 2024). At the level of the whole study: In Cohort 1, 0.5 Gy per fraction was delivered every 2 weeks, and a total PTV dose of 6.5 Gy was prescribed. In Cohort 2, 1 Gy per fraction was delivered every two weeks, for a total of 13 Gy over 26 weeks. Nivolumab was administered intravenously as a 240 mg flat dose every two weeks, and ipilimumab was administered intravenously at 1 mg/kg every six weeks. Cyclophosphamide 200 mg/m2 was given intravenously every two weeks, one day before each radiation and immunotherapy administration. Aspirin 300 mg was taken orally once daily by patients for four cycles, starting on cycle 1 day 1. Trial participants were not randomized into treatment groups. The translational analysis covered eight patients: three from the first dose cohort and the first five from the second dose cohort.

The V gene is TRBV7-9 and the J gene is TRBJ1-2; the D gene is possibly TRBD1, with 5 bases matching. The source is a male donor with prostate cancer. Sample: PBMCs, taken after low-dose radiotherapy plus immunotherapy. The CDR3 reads CASSFWGDESGYTF. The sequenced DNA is TGTGCCAGCAGCTTTTGGGGGGATGAATCGGGCTACACCTTC.